This TCR beta chain was sequenced during a study of CD8 T cells in Susac syndrome. CDR1 is SGDLS, CDR2 YYNGEE, per germline. This CDR3 has 18 residues. V lost 4 bases to trimming and J lost 5 bases, with 27 bases between them. Random hexamers were used to reverse transcribe the RNA input (about 0.5 to 1 ug). One entry per CDR3 protein results from TCRdb running MiXCR on the immunoSEQ multiplex PCR reads. The sample shows about 85,000 distinct CDR3 sequences, approximately 95% of them seen only once. Negative magnetic isolation gave CD8+ and CD4+ cells; FACS enriched CD8+ TEMRA. The TCR comes from a human donor with Susac syndrome. The specimen was CD8+ T cells from PBMCs. The gene calls are TRBV9 and TRBJ2-5; D possibly matches TRBD1 or TRBD2 (6 bases each). CDR3 DNA sequence: TGTGCCAGCAGCACAAACCGGGGGCGCGCGCACGGTCGGGAGACCCAGTACTTC. Translation gives CASSTNRGRAHGRETQYF.